Here is one T cell receptor beta chain with its context. What it binds is not known. The CDR3 has 17 residues. The germline V and J ends were trimmed by 5 bases and 2 bases, with 18 bases remaining between them. Germline V gene sequence: CDR1 SGHAT, CDR2 FQNNGV. Assay: immunoSEQ multiplex PCR; the TCRdb copy retains only in-frame clones and omits some. The data show under 95,000 clones, around 90% seen once. The source of the sample is a study of T cell responses to AZD1222 COVID-19 vaccine. The study's findings and limits: Targets within unmutated variant regions were reportedly found for nearly half of spike-specific TCRs. Repertoires were obtained solely post-peak T cell response. Elevations in Spike-specific TCR breadth and depth followed administration of two AZD1222 doses. Among AZD1222 vaccinees, only 5 to 7 were seropositive at baseline.

V gene TRBV11-2 combines with J gene TRBJ2-2; perhaps TRBD2 as D (7 bases). The material was peripheral blood, obtained on day 0 of AZD1222 vaccination. This sequence was found in an adult in good health. DNA of the CDR3: TGTGCCAGCAGCAACCGGTTATCGGGGGGCAACACCGGGGAGCTGTTTTTT. Amino acids: CASSNRLSGGNTGELFF.